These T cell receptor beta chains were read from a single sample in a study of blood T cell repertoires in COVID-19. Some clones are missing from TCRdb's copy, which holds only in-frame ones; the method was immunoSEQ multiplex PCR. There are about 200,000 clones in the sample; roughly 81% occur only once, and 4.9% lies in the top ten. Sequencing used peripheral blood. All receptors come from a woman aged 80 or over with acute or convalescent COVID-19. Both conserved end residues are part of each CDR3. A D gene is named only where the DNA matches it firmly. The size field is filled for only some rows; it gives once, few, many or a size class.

CASSEEGGYTEAFF TGTGCCAGCAGTGAAGAAGGGGGTTACACTGAAGCTTTCTTT . TRBJ1-1 TRBV2 .
CASSTRDRGLSGANVLTF TGTGCCAGTAGTACTCGGGACAGGGGACTCTCTGGGGCCAACGTCCTGACTTTC TRBD1 TRBJ2-6 TRBV19 few
CASRTSGRETQYF TGTGCCAGTCGGACTAGCGGGAGAGAGACCCAGTACTTC TRBD2 TRBJ2-5 TRBV19 once
CASSLVGAGHRQPQHF TGTGCCAGCAGCTTGGTCGGAGCGGGACACAGACAGCCCCAGCATTTT . TRBJ1-5 TRBV5-8 .
CASSSGQPGAEAFF TGTGCCAGCAGTTCGGGGCAGCCAGGGGCTGAAGCTTTCTTT . TRBJ1-1 TRBV6-2/TRBV6-3 few
CASSPLQSISYEQYF TGTGCCAGCTCACCTTTACAGTCAATATCCTACGAGCAGTACTTC . TRBJ2-7 TRBV18 .
CASSIRGQGAEDEQYF TGTGCCAGTAGTATTCGGGGGCAGGGGGCTGAGGACGAGCAGTACTTC TRBD1 TRBJ2-7 TRBV19 .
CASSLRSWVQGLGEKLFF TGTGCCAGCAGTTTGCGGAGTTGGGTACAGGGGCTGGGGGAAAAACTGTTTTTT TRBD1 TRBJ1-4 TRBV28 .
CASSLDIGDSYTF TGCGCCAGCAGCTTAGATATTGGGGACAGCTACACCTTC . TRBJ1-2 TRBV5-1 .
CASSVGPGLADTQYF TGTGCCAGCAGCGTAGGTCCAGGGCTCGCAGATACGCAGTATTTT . TRBJ2-3 TRBV9 .
CASSLAGGNEQFF TGTGCCAGCAGCTTAGCGGGAGGGAATGAGCAGTTCTTC TRBD2 TRBJ2-1 TRBV7-3 .
CASSNGLAGVGEQYF TGTGCCAGCTCAAACGGACTAGCGGGAGTCGGCGAGCAGTACTTC TRBD2 TRBJ2-7 TRBV18 .
CASKAGGPDTGELFF TGTGCCAGCAAAGCGGGAGGGCCTGACACCGGGGAGCTGTTTTTT TRBD2 TRBJ2-2 TRBV28 .
CASSESRPGGHEQFF TGTGCCAGCAGTGAGTCAAGGCCCGGGGGTCATGAGCAGTTCTTC . TRBJ2-1 TRBV2 .
CASSLGMDRGGETQYF TGTGCCAGCAGTTTAGGGATGGACAGGGGGGGAGAGACCCAGTACTTC TRBD1 TRBJ2-5 TRBV28 .
CASRIAMNTEAFF TGTGCCAGCAGAATAGCGATGAACACTGAAGCTTTCTTT . TRBJ1-1 TRBV12-3/TRBV12-4 once
CASSQGQGIPTNEKLFF TGCGCCAGCAGCCAAGGCCAGGGGATACCTACTAATGAAAAACTGTTTTTT . TRBJ1-4 TRBV4-1 .
CASSERRTSGSGETQYF TGTGCCAGCAGTGAACGACGGACTAGCGGGAGCGGCGAGACCCAGTACTTC TRBD2 TRBJ2-5 TRBV6-1 .
CATSDLGAGGTTDTQYF TGTGCCACCAGTGATTTAGGGGCGGGAGGAACCACAGATACGCAGTATTTT TRBD2 TRBJ2-3 TRBV24-1 .
CASSGQGLHNEQFF TGTGCCAGCAGTGGCCAGGGACTTCACAATGAGCAGTTCTTC . TRBJ2-1 TRBV25-1 .